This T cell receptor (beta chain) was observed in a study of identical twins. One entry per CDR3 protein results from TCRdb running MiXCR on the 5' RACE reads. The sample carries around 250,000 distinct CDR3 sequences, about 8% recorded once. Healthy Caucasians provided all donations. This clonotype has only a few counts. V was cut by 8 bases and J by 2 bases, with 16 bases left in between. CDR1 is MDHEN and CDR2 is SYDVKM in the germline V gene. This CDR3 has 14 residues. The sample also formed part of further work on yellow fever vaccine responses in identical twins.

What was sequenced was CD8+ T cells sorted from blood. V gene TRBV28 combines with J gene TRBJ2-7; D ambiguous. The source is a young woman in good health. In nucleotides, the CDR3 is TGTGCCAGCTCCACTCCCGGGCTTACCTACGAGCAGTACTTC. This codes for CASSTPGLTYEQYF.